Listed below are T cell receptor beta chains from one sample, sequenced in a study of CD8 T cells in ankylosing spondylitis. TCRdb redid the calling of the 5' RACE reads with MiXCR, one entry per CDR3 protein. The sample has 200,000 or so distinct CDR3 sequences; roughly 13% are singletons. The sample comprised blood, either unsorted or a sorted T cell fraction (not recorded which). These receptors were collected from a female donor with ankylosing spondylitis or in good health (not recorded which). Each CDR3 is given with its conserved first and last residue. The order of the fields is CDR3 DNA, CDR3 protein, J gene, clone size, V gene, D gene. The D gene is left open where the match is weak. Size is stated for part of the rows, as once, few or many counts, or as a class when the clone is expanded.

TGTGCCAGCGGACTCCAGGGTCTTCCCACAGATACGCAGTATTTT | CASGLQGLPTDTQYF | TRBJ2-3 | many | TRBV6-1 | -
TGCAGCGTTGAGTATTGGACCGGGGAGCTGTTTTTT | CSVEYWTGELFF | TRBJ2-2 | many | TRBV29-1 | -
TGTGCCAGCAGCCGGGACAGAATGAACACTGAAGCTTTCTTT | CASSRDRMNTEAFF | TRBJ1-1 | - | TRBV7-3 | TRBD1
TGTGCCAGCAGCTTAGATCGACGGGGGCGAGGAAACACCATATATTTT | CASSLDRRGRGNTIYF | TRBJ1-3 | few | TRBV7-8 | -
TGTGCCAGCAGCGTGGGACTAGCGGGAGGGATCTACGAGCAGTACTTC | CASSVGLAGGIYEQYF | TRBJ2-7 | many | TRBV9 | TRBD2
TGTGCCAGCAGCGAGAGTTGGGGCCCCGGGGTGCAGTACTTC | CASSESWGPGVQYF | TRBJ2-7 | - | TRBV9 | -
TGTGCCAGCAGCCCGACACGGTCGGTGTCCTACGAGCAGTACTTC | CASSPTRSVSYEQYF | TRBJ2-7 | few | TRBV13 | -
TGTGCCAGCAGCTTAGCCCCAGCTAACTATGGCTACACCTTC | CASSLAPANYGYTF | TRBJ1-2 | few | TRBV7-2 | -
TGTGCCAGCAGCCTTTTCGGGACAGGGGACACCGGGGAGCTGTTTTTT | CASSLFGTGDTGELFF | TRBJ2-2 | - | TRBV12-3/TRBV12-4 | TRBD1
TGTGCCAGCAGTGAAGGGACTAGCGGGAGAGTTCTGTACGAGCAGTACTTC | CASSEGTSGRVLYEQYF | TRBJ2-7 | few | TRBV6-1 | TRBD2
TGTGCCAGCAGCTTAGTCCCAGGGACCTCCGAAATAACCTACGAGCAGTACTTC | CASSLVPGTSEITYEQYF | TRBJ2-7 | many | TRBV7-6 | -
TGCAGCGTTTATACGGGGATACAGGCCTCCTACGAGCAGTACTTC | CSVYTGIQASYEQYF | TRBJ2-7 | many | TRBV29-1 | -
TGTGCCAGTAGTTCGGCTAGCGGGAGAATGGATACGCAGTATTTT | CASSSASGRMDTQYF | TRBJ2-3 | many | TRBV19 | TRBD2
TGTGCCAGCAGAGTACTACAGGGGGCGAATCAGCCCCAGCATTTT | CASRVLQGANQPQHF | TRBJ1-5 | many | TRBV6-1 | TRBD1
TGCGCCAGCAGCTTGGCCTGGGGGCGGAACACTGAAGCTTTCTTT | CASSLAWGRNTEAFF | TRBJ1-1 | once | TRBV5-1 | -
TGTGCCAGCAGTGCCCGACTAGAACTCACCGGGGAGCTGTTTTTT | CASSARLELTGELFF | TRBJ2-2 | many | TRBV6-1 | -
TGTGCCAGCGGCCGACAGGAGGATTTCTTT | CASGRQEDFF | TRBJ1-1 | many | TRBV12-3/TRBV12-4 | -
TGTGCCAGCAGCTTAGAATTGGGACAGAGTACTGGAAACACCATATATTTT | CASSLELGQSTGNTIYF | TRBJ1-3 | once | TRBV7-9 | TRBD1
TGTGCCAGCAGCCTGTATAGGACGGCCGTCTACGAGCAGTACTTC | CASSLYRTAVYEQYF | TRBJ2-7 | many | TRBV14 | -
TGTGCCAGCTCACCACTAGACACCGGGGAGCTGTTTTTT | CASSPLDTGELFF | TRBJ2-2 | many | TRBV18 | -
TGCGCCAGCAGCTCTACCAACTATGGCTACACCTTC | CASSSTNYGYTF | TRBJ1-2 | many | TRBV5-1 | -
TGTGCCAGCAGTGAACTCGCGGGAAGCAATCAGCCCCAGCATTTT | CASSELAGSNQPQHF | TRBJ1-5 | many | TRBV6-1 | -
TGTGCCAGCTCACCCCCCCAGGGAAACACTGAAGCTTTCTTT | CASSPPQGNTEAFF | TRBJ1-1 | few | TRBV18 | -
TGCGCCAGGAGGAGCGCAACCTCCTACGAGCAGTACTTC | CARRSATSYEQYF | TRBJ2-7 | many | TRBV10-1 | -
TGCGCCAGCAGCTGGAGCGGGGAGGGAACTGAAGCTTTCTTT | CASSWSGEGTEAFF | TRBJ1-1 | - | TRBV5-1 | -
TGTGCCAGCAGCGGACGAAGCGGGAGCTCCTACAATGAGCAGTTCTTC | CASSGRSGSSYNEQFF | TRBJ2-1 | many | TRBV9 | TRBD2
TGTGCCAGCAGTCCCTTGGGGGAAGACAATCAGCCCCAGCATTTT | CASSPLGEDNQPQHF | TRBJ1-5 | many | TRBV2 | -
TGTGCCAGCAGTCTGGGCTATGGTAGCAATCAGCCCCAGCATTTT | CASSLGYGSNQPQHF | TRBJ1-5 | many | TRBV6-1 | -
TGTGCCAGCAGCTTAGCTGCTACGAACACCGGGGAGCTGTTTTTT | CASSLAATNTGELFF | TRBJ2-2 | - | TRBV11-3 | -
TGTGCCAGCAGCCCGGACAGGGTTCAGCCCCAGCATTTT | CASSPDRVQPQHF | TRBJ1-5 | - | TRBV7-2 | TRBD1
TGTGCCAGCAGCCAAATAAGGAGTACTTTGAACACCGGGGAGCTGTTTTTT | CASSQIRSTLNTGELFF | TRBJ2-2 | many | TRBV3-1 | -
TGTGCCGGCAGCGTAAAACCGACGGGTAACTATGGCTACACCTTC | CAGSVKPTGNYGYTF | TRBJ1-2 | - | TRBV9 | -
TGCAGTGCTACCCACAGGCCCTACGAGCAGTACTTC | CSATHRPYEQYF | TRBJ2-7 | few | TRBV20-1 | -
TGTGCCAGCAGTGAGACTCAGCCCCAGCATTTT | CASSETQPQHF | TRBJ1-5 | - | TRBV6-1 | -
TGTGCCAGCCTAGGGACAGGACCAAACACCGGGGAGCTGTTTTTT | CASLGTGPNTGELFF | TRBJ2-2 | many | TRBV7-2 | TRBD1
TGTGCCACGACTGACAGGGGAGCCACAGATACGCAGTATTTT | CATTDRGATDTQYF | TRBJ2-3 | few | TRBV19 | TRBD1
TGCAGTGCTATCCGGGACCCGCTCTACGAGCAGTACTTC | CSAIRDPLYEQYF | TRBJ2-7 | many | TRBV20-1 | -
TGTGCCAGCAGCTTAGAGACAGGGGTAAACTATGGCTACACCTTC | CASSLETGVNYGYTF | TRBJ1-2 | - | TRBV7-8 | TRBD1
TGCGCCAGCAGCCGAGGGACAGGCTCGAATCAGCCCCAGCATTTT | CASSRGTGSNQPQHF | TRBJ1-5 | many | TRBV5-1 | TRBD1
TGCTGTGCTGGCGGGACTAGCGGGAGTTTGAAAGAGCAGTACTTC | CCAGGTSGSLKEQYF | TRBJ2-7 | - | TRBV20-1 | TRBD2
TGTGCCAGCAGCACCCGGGACAGGGGGCGGACTAATGAAAAACTGTTTTTT | CASSTRDRGRTNEKLFF | TRBJ1-4 | many | TRBV6-1 | TRBD1
TGCGCCAGCAGCCTAGGGACACCCTCCGGTGAGCAGTTCTTC | CASSLGTPSGEQFF | TRBJ2-1 | few | TRBV5-1 | -
TGTGCCAGCAGACTGGGACAGGACCACAATCAGCCCCAGCATTTT | CASRLGQDHNQPQHF | TRBJ1-5 | many | TRBV6-1 | TRBD1